The source of this T cell receptor beta chain is a study of CD8 T cells in Susac syndrome. With random hexamers, reverse transcription was performed on about 0.5 to 1 ug of RNA. MiXCR, run by TCRdb on the immunoSEQ multiplex PCR reads, gives a single entry per CDR3 protein. Of approximately 190,000 distinct CDR3 sequences in the sample, 75% to 95% were seen once. The authors sequenced TCR beta from blood CD8+ and CD4+ T cells. Susac syndrome patients met recently defined diagnostic criteria for definite or probable disease. The CDR3 contains 16 residues. Per germline, CDR1 SNHLY and CDR2 FYNNEI. V was shortened by 6 bases and J by 0 bases, with 18 bases between the two germline ends.

The clonotype was recovered from a human donor with Susac syndrome. The chain uses TRBV2 and TRBJ2-7; D is unresolved. Sequenced material: CD4+ T cells from PBMCs. CDR3 sequence reads: CASSPNAVGLSYEQYF. DNA of the CDR3: TGTGCCAGCAGCCCGAATGCAGTCGGTCTCTCCTACGAGCAGTACTTC.